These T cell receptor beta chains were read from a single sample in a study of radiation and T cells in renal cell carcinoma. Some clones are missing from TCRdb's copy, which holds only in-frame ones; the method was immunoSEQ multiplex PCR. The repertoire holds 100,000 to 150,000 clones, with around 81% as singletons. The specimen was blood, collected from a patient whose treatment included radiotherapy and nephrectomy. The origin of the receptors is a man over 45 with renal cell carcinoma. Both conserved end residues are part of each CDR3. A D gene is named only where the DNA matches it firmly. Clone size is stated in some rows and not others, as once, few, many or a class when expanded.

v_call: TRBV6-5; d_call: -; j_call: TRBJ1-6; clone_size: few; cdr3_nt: TGTGCCAGCAGTTACTCGATGGTCCAGGTTGGTTCACCCCTCCACTTT; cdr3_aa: CASSYSMVQVGSPLHF
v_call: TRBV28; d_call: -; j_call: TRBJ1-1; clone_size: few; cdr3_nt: TGTGCCAGCAGTTTTTACGGGGAGAACACTGAAGCTTTCTTT; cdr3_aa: CASSFYGENTEAFF
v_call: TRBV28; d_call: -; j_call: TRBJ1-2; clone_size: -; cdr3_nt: TGTGCCAGCAGTTTCCTAGGGCCCTCCTATGGCTACACCTTC; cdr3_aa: CASSFLGPSYGYTF
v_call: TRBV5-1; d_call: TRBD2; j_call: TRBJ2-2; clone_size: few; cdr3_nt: TGCGCCAGCAGCCCTGCTAGCGGGGCGAACACCGGGGAGCTGTTTTTT; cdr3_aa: CASSPASGANTGELFF
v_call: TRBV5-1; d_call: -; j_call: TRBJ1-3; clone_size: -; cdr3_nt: TGCGCCAGCAGCTTAGGTCAGAACTCTGGAAACACCATATATTTT; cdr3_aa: CASSLGQNSGNTIYF
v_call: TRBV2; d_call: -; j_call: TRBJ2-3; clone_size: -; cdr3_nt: TGTGCCAGCAGAGTCCTCACAGATACGCAGTATTTT; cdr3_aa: CASRVLTDTQYF
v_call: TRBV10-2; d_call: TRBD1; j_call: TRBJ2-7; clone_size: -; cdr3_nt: TGCGCCGCCGGAAACCGGGACAGGGTTGGCGAGCAGTACTTC; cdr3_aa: CAAGNRDRVGEQYF
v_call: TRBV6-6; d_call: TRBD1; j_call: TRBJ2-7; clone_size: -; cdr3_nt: TGTGCCAGCAGTTCCCCGGACAGGGCGGGGGAGCAGTACTTC; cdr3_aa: CASSSPDRAGEQYF
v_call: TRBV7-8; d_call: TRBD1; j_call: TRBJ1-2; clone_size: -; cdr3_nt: TGTGCCAGCAGTGCCGGGACAGGAGTGTTCTATGGCTACACCTTC; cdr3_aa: CASSAGTGVFYGYTF
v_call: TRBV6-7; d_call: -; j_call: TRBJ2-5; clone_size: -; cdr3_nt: TGTGCCAGCACCCACTACGTGTCACCCCGAGAGACCCAGTACTTC; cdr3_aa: CASTHYVSPRETQYF
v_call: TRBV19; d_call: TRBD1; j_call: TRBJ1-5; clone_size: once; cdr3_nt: TGTGCCAGTAGTCCCAAGAGGTACAGGGGAAGCAATCAGCCCCAGCATTTT; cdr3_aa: CASSPKRYRGSNQPQHF
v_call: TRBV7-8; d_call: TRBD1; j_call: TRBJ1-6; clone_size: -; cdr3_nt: TGTGCCAGCAGCTTAGCTGTGACAGGGGATTCACCCCTCCACTTT; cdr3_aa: CASSLAVTGDSPLHF
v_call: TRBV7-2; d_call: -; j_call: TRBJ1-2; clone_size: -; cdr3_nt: TGTGCCAGCGGCTATAATACTGGGGGGGCGCTCCCCTATGGCTACACCTTC; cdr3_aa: CASGYNTGGALPYGYTF
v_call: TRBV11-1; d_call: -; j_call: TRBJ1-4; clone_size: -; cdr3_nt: TGTGCCAGCAGCTTAAATCCCCGTATTTCAACAGAGAATGAAAAACTGTTTTTT; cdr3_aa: CASSLNPRISTENEKLFF
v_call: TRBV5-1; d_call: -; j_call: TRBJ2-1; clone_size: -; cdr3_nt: TGCGCCAGCAGCTTGGAGAGGGACGGGTACAATGAGCAGTTCTTC; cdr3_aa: CASSLERDGYNEQFF
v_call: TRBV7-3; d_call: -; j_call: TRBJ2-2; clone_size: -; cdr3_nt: TGTGCCAGCAGCTTTCTAGGGAACACCGGGGAGCTGTTTTTT; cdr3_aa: CASSFLGNTGELFF
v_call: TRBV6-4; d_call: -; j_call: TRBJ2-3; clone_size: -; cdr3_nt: TGTGCCAGCCCTCTGGTCGTAGTGGCAGATACGCAGTATTTT; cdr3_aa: CASPLVVVADTQYF
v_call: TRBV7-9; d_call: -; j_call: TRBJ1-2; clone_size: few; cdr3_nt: TGTGCCAGCAGATCGGGACAACTTAACTATGGCTACACCTTC; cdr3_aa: CASRSGQLNYGYTF
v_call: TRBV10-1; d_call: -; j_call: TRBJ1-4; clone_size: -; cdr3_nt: TGCGCCAGCAGTGGGGGCCTCCCCGGGGGTGAAAAACTGTTTTTT; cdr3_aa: CASSGGLPGGEKLFF
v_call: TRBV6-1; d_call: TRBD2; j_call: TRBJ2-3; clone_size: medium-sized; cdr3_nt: TGTGCCAGCAGTTTTGCGGGGGGGAGCACAGATACGCAGTATTTT; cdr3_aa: CASSFAGGSTDTQYF
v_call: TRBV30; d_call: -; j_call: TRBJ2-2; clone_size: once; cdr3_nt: TGTGCCTGGAGTGGGGCCCCGTACGGGGGAATTACCGGGGAGCTGTTTTTT; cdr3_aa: CAWSGAPYGGITGELFF
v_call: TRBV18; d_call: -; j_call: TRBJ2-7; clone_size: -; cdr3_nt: TGTGCCAGCTCACCGGCGGGACAGACCTCATGGGAGCAGTACTTC; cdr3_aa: CASSPAGQTSWEQYF
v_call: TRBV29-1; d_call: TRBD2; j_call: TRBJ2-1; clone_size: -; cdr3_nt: TGCAGCGTAGGACTAGCTACGGCTCGCTACAATGAGCAGTTCTTC; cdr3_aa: CSVGLATARYNEQFF
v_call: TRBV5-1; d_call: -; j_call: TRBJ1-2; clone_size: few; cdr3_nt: TGCGCCAGCAGCTTGGCTTCAGTCCCTATTGGACCCAACTATGGCTACACCTTC; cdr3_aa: CASSLASVPIGPNYGYTF
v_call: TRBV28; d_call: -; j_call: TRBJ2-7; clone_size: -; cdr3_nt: TGTGCCAGCAGACAGCCCGGGCCCTACGAGCAGTACTTC; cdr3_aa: CASRQPGPYEQYF
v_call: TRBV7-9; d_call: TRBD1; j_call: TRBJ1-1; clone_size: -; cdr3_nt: TGTGCCAGCAGCCCTCCAAACAGGGGCCTGAACACTGAAGCTTTCTTT; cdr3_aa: CASSPPNRGLNTEAFF
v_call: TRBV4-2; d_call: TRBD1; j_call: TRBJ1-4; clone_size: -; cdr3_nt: TGTGCCAGCAGCCAAGACGCCGGGACAGGGGGTAATGAAAAACTGTTTTTT; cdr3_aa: CASSQDAGTGGNEKLFF
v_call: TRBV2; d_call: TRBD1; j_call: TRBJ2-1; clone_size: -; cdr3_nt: TGTGCCAGCAGTGAACGGGACAGGGCTTCGTTCTTC; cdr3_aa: CASSERDRASFF
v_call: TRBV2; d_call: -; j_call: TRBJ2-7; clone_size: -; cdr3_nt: TGTGCCAGCAGTGAAAACCGGGACGCCTACGAGCAGTACTTC; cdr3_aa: CASSENRDAYEQYF
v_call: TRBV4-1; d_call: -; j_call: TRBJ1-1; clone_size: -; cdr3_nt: TGCGCCAGCAGCCAAGATCCGAGGGGTATATCGACTGAAGCTTTCTTT; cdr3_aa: CASSQDPRGISTEAFF
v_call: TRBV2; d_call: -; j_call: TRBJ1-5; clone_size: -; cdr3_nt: TGTGCCAGCAGTCGGGTAGGGGCGAGACAGCCCCAGCATTTT; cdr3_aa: CASSRVGARQPQHF
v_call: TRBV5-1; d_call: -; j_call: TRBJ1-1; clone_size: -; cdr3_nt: TGCGCCAGCAGCTTGGAAATTGGGGAGACTGAAGCTTTCTTT; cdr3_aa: CASSLEIGETEAFF
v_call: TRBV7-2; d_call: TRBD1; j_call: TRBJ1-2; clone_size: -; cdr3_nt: TGTGCCAGCAGCCCGCGTGATAGGGGGCGTTTTGGCTACACCTTC; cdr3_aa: CASSPRDRGRFGYTF
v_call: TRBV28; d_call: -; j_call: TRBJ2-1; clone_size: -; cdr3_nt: TGTGCCAGTCTATCCGGGGCCCGGAGGAACAATGAGCAGTTCTTC; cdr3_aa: CASLSGARRNNEQFF
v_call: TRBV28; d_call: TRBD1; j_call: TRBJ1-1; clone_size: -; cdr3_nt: TGTGCCAGCAGGATAGGGACAGCAGAGAGAACTGAAGCTTTCTTT; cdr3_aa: CASRIGTAERTEAFF
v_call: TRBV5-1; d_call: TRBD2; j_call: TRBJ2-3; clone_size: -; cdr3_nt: TGCGCCAGCAGCCCTAGCGGGGGGCCAGCCACAGATACGCAGTATTTT; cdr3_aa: CASSPSGGPATDTQYF
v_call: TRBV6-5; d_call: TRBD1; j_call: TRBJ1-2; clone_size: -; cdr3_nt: TGTGCCAGCAGCTGGGACAGCTATGGCTACACCTTC; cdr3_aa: CASSWDSYGYTF
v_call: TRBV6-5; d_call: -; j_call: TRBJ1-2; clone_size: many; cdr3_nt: TGTGCCAGTACCTCTAATAGAAACTATGGCTACACCTTC; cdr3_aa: CASTSNRNYGYTF
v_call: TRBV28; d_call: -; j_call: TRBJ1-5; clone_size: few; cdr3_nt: TGTGCCAGCAGGAACGCCGGGACACCGTCTTATAGCAATCAGCCCCAGCATTTT; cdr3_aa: CASRNAGTPSYSNQPQHF
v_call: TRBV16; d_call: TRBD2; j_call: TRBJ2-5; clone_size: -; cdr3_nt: TGTGCCAGCAGCTCGCTAGCGGGAGGGCGAGAGACCCAGTACTTC; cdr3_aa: CASSSLAGGRETQYF